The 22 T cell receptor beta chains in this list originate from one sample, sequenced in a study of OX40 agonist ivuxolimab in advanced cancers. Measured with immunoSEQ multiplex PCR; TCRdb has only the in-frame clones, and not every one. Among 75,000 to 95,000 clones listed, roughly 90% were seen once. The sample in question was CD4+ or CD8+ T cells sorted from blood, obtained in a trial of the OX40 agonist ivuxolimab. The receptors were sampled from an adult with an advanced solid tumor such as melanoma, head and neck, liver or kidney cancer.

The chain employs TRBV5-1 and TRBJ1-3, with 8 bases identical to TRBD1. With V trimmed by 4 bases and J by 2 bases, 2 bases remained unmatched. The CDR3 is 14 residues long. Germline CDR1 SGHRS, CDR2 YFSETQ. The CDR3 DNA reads TGCGCCAGCAGCCTACAGGGGGCTGGAAACACCATATATTTT. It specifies CASSLQGAGNTIYF.

The CDR3 region is CASRQGGTYNEQFF. The DNA for the CDR3 is TGTGCCAGCAGGCAGGGGGGAACCTACAATGAGCAGTTCTTC. This rearrangement joins TRBV27 to TRBJ2-1, with a weak D call TRBD1 (7 bases). The CDR3 is 14 residues long. Germline V gene data show CDR1 as MNHEY and CDR2 as SMNVEV (reference sequence). Deletions cut 6 bases from V and 2 bases from J, with 11 bases between.

CDR3 DNA: TGTGCCAGCAGTTACTCTTACCAGGGGCCCGCAGATACGCAGTATTTT. This codes for CASSYSYQGPADTQYF. The genes are TRBV6-5 and TRBJ2-3, with a possible D match to TRBD1 (6 bases). CDR3 length: 16 amino acids. Germline V CDR1 and CDR2: MNHEY, SVGAGI. Trimming pared 0 bases from V and 4 bases from J, leaving 14 bases between.

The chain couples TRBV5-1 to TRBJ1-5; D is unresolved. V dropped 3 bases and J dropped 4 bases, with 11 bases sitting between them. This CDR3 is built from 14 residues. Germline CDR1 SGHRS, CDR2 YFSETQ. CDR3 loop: CASSSGLPNQPQHF. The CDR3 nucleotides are TGCGCCAGCAGCTCCGGACTCCCGAATCAGCCCCAGCATTTT.

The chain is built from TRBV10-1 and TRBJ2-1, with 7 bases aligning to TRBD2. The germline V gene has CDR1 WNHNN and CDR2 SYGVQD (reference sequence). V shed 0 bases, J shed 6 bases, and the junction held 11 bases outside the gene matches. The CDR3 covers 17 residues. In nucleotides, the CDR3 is TGCGCCAGCAGTGAGTCGGTTAGCGGGCCATTGAGCAATGAGCAGTTCTTC. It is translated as CASSESVSGPLSNEQFF.

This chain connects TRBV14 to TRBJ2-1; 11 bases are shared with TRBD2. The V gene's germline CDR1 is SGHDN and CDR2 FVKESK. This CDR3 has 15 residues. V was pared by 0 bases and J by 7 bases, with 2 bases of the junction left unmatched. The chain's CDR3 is CASSQDVAGGNEQFF. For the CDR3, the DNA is TGTGCCAGCAGCCAAGATGTAGCGGGAGGGAATGAGCAGTTCTTC.

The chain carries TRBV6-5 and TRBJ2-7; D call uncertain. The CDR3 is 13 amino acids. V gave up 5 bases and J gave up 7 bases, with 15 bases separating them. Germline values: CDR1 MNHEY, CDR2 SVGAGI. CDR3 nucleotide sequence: TGTGCCAGCAGTCCTATGTCCTTTTTGGAGCAGTACTTC. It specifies CASSPMSFLEQYF.

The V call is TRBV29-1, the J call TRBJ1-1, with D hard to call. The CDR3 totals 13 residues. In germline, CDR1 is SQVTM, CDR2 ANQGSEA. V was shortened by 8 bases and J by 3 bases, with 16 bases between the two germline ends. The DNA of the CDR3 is TGCAGCAGCAGGAAGAGTGAGGACACTGAAGCTTTCTTT. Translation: CSSRKSEDTEAFF.

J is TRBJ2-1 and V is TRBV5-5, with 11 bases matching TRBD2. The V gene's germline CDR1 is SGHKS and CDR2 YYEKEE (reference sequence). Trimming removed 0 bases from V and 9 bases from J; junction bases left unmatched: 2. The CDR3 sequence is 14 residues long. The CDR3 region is CASSLDLAGGEQFF. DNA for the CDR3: TGTGCCAGCAGCTTGGACCTAGCGGGAGGTGAGCAGTTCTTC.

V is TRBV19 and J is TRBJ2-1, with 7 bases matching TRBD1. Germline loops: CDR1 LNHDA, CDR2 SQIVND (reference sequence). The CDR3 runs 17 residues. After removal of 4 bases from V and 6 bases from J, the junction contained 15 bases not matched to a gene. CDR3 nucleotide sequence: TGTGCCAGTAGTAGATCGTTTAGCCGGACAGGTAGCAATGAGCAGTTCTTC. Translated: CASSRSFSRTGSNEQFF.

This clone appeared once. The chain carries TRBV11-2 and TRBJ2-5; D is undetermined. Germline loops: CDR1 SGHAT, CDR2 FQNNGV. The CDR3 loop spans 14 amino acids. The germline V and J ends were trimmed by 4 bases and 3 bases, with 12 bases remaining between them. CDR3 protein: CASSSHYGEETQYF. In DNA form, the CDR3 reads TGTGCCAGCAGCTCCCATTATGGGGAAGAGACCCAGTACTTC.

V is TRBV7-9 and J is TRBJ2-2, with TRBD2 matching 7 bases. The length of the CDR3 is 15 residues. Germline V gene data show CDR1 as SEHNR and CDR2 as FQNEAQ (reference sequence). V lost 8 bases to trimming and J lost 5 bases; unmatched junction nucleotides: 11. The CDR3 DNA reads TGTGCCAGCGGCCGCTCGGGGGGTAGGACCGGGGAGCTGTTTTTT. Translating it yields CASGRSGGRTGELFF. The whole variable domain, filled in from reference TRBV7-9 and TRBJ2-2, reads DTGVSQNPRHKITKRGQNVTFRCDPISEHNRLYWYRQTLGQGPEFLTYFQNEAQLEKSRLLSDRFSAERPKGSFSTLEIQRTEQGDSAMYLCASGRSGGRTGELFFGEGSRLTVL.

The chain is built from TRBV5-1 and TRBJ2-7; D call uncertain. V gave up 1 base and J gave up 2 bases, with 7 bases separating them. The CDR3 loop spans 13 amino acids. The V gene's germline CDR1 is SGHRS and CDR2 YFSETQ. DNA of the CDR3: TGCGCCAGCAGCTTGTATTCTGCCTACGAGCAGTACTTC. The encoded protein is CASSLYSAYEQYF.

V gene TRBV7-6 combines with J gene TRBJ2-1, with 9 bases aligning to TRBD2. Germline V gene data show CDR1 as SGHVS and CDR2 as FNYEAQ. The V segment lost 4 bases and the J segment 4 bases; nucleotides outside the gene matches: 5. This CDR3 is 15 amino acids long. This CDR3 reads CASSSTSGQYNEQFF. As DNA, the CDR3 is TGTGCCAGCAGCTCAACTAGCGGGCAATACAATGAGCAGTTCTTC. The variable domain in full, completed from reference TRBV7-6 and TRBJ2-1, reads GAGVSQSPRYKVTKRGQDVALRCDPISGHVSLYWYRQALGQGPEFLTYFNYEAQQDKSGLPNDRFSAERPEGSISTLTIQRTEQRDSAMYRCASSSTSGQYNEQFFGPGTRLTVL.

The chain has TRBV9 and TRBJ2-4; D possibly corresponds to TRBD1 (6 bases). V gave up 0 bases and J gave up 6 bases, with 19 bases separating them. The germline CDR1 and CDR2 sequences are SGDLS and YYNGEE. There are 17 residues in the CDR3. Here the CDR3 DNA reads TGTGCCAGCAGCGTAGCCCCATGGACAGCTAAGCTAAACATTCAGTACTTC. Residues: CASSVAPWTAKLNIQYF.

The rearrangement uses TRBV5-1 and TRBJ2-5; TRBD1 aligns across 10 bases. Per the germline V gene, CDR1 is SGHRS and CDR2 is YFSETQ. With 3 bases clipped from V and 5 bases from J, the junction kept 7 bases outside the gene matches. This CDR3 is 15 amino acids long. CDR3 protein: CASSSKTGGAETQYF. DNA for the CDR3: TGCGCCAGCAGCTCGAAGACAGGGGGCGCGGAGACCCAGTACTTC.

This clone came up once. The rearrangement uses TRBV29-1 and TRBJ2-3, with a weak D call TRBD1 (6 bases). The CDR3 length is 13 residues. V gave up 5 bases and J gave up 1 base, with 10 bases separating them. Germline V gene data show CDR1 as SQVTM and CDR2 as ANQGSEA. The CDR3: CSVISGGTDTQYF. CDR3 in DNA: TGCAGCGTTATTTCAGGGGGCACAGATACGCAGTATTTT.

CDR3 in amino acids: CSVDRGINTGELFF. In nucleotides, the CDR3 is TGCAGCGTTGACAGGGGGATTAACACCGGGGAGCTGTTTTTT. The chain links TRBV29-1 to TRBJ2-2; 7 bases fit TRBD1. V was clipped by 3 bases and J by 2 bases; unmatched bases: 3. Germline lookup yields CDR1 SQVTM and CDR2 ANQGSEA. This CDR3 region has 14 residues.

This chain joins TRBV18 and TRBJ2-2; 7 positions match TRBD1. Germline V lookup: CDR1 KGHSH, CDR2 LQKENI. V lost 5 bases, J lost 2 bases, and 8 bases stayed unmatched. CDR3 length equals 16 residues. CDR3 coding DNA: TGTGCCAGCTCAGCTATGGGACAGCTTAACACCGGGGAGCTGTTTTTT. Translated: CASSAMGQLNTGELFF.

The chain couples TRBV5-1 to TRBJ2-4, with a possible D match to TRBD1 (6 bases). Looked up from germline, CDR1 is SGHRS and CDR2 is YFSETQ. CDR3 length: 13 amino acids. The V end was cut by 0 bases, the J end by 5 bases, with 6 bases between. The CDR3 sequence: CASSLGGQNIQYF. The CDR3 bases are TGCGCCAGCAGCTTGGGGGGGCAAAACATTCAGTACTTC. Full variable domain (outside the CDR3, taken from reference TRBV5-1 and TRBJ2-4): KAGVTQTPRYLIKTRGQQVTLSCSPISGHRSVSWYQQTPGQGLQFLFEYFSETQRNKGNFPGRFSGRQFSNSRSEMNVSTLELGDSALYLCASSLGGQNIQYFGAGTRLSVL.

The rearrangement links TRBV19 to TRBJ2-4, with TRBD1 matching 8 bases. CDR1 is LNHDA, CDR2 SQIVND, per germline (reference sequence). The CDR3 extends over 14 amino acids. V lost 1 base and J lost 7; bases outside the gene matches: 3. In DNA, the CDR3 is TGTGCCAGTAGTATAGGACAGGGGTGGAACATTCAGTACTTC. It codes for CASSIGQGWNIQYF.

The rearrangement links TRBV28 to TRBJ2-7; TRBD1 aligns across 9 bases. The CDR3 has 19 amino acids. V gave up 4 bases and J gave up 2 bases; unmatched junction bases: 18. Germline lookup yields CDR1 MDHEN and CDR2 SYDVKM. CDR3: CASSSSGTGRSYSAYEQYF. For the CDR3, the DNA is TGTGCCAGCAGTTCCTCCGGGACAGGGCGGTCCTATTCAGCCTACGAGCAGTACTTC. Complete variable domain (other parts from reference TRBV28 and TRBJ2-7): DVKVTQSSRYLVKRTGEKVFLECVQDMDHENMFWYRQDPGLGLRLIYFSYDVKMKEKGDIPEGYSVSREKKERFSLILESASTNQTSMYLCASSSSGTGRSYSAYEQYFGPGTRLTVT.